This T cell receptor beta chain emerged from a study of read filtering for tumor transcriptome and immune sequencing. From about 0.4 ug of RNA, a library with molecular barcoded alpha/delta and beta/gamma adaptors was made. MiXCR was run by TCRdb on the reads, yielding one entry per CDR3 protein. The sample has roughly 90,000 distinct CDR3 sequences, approximately 13% seen once; the top ten hold more than 12%. Germline loops: CDR1 SGHRS, CDR2 YFSETQ. V trimming: 4 bases; J trimming: 5 bases; junction bases outside the gene matches: 4. This CDR3 region has 15 residues. This clonotype has at least ten counts.

This TCR was recovered from a donor aged 40 or older with multiple myeloma. The sequencing sample was made of a population of CD138-negative cells sorted from bone marrow. The genes are TRBV5-1 and TRBJ2-1, with 12 positions matching TRBD2. The CDR3 bases are TGCGCCAGCAGCATGACTAGCGGGAGCAACAATGAGCAGTTCTTC. Translated, it gives CASSMTSGSNNEQFF.